The 5 T cell receptor beta chains listed next were all sequenced from one sample in a study of beta chain features in type 1 diabetes. The sequenced template was cDNA made from the entire isolated RNA. Assay used: immunoSEQ multiplex PCR; TCRdb lists only in-frame clones, some missing. The repertoire holds around 400,000 clones, with over 12% as singletons. Sequencing input: naive CD4+ T cells from blood. These receptors all come from a woman aged 18 to 35 in good health.

For this clone: Different DNA sequences within this sample yield the same CDR3. The genes are TRBV28 and TRBJ1-5; 8 positions agree with TRBD1. The V gene end was trimmed by 9 bases and the J gene end by 2 bases; junction bases not matched to a gene: 3. The germline V gene encodes CDR1 MDHEN and CDR2 SYDVKM. The CDR3 is 13 residues long. CDR3 amino acids: CASSTGGNQPQHF. The DNA for the CDR3 is TGTGCCAGTTCGACAGGGGGCAATCAGCCCCAGCATTTT. Full variable domain (remainder filled in from reference TRBV28 and TRBJ1-5): DVKVTQSSRYLVKRTGEKVFLECVQDMDHENMFWYRQDPGLGLRLIYFSYDVKMKEKGDIPEGYSVSREKKERFSLILESASTNQTSMYLCASSTGGNQPQHFGDGTRLSIL.

This clone was observed a handful of times. This chain uses TRBV11-1 with TRBJ2-7; 7 bases map to TRBD2. The CDR3 extends over 14 amino acids. Germline V gives CDR1 SGHAT, CDR2 FQDESV (reference sequence). Trimming at V came to 2 bases and at J to 7 bases, leaving 8 bases not matched to a gene. CDR3 in DNA: TGTGCCAGCAGCTTAAGATCCCCCGGGGGGGAGCAGTACTTC. Amino acid sequence: CASSLRSPGGEQYF.

The V gene is TRBV2, the J gene TRBJ2-3; D perhaps matches TRBD2 (5 bases). The CDR3 has 14 residues. Between the trimmed V and J ends, which lost 10 bases and 1 base, there was a span of 15 bases. Germline V lookup: CDR1 SNHLY, CDR2 FYNNEI. The CDR3 is CANAREGGTDTQYF. CDR3 DNA sequence: TGTGCCAACGCCCGAGAGGGAGGCACAGATACGCAGTATTTT.

This clone appeared a few times. In DNA, the CDR3 is TGTGCCAGCTCACCACCCGCCAGGGTGAACACTGAAGCTTTCTTT. Translated: CASSPPARVNTEAFF. V is TRBV18 and J is TRBJ1-1; D is possibly TRBD1 (5 bases). Germline CDR1 KGHSH, CDR2 LQKENI. The CDR3 length is 15 residues. V lost 0 bases and J lost 0, with 8 bases in between.

This clone was recorded a few times. The chain uses TRBV18 and TRBJ2-1, with 7 nucleotides matching TRBD1. Losses at the gene ends were 3 bases for V and 9 bases for J; bases not matched to a gene: 5. The CDR3 totals 13 residues. The germline V gene has CDR1 KGHSH and CDR2 LQKENI. The CDR3 DNA reads TGTGCCAGCTCACCCCAGGGGGATCTTGAGCAGTTCTTC. Protein: CASSPQGDLEQFF.